The clone carrying this T cell receptor (beta chain) has at least ten counts. What it binds is unknown. Read sequence stops 3 residues before the CDR3 end, and the germline J gene provides the missing end. Germline-derived CDR1 and CDR2 are SGHVS and FNYEAQ. The ends were cut back, 2 bases at V and 5 bases at J, with 8 bases in the middle. The CDR3 totals 13 residues. These data are taken from a study of T cell clonality in common variable immunodeficiency. Study-wide results and limits: CVID subjects showed higher TCRbeta clonality than healthy controls.

Caucasian heritage predominated among both patients and controls. CVID and control samples used equivalent genomic DNA input. TCRdb's copy holds only in-frame clones and misses some; the assay was immunoSEQ multiplex PCR. This sample carries roughly 34,000 clones, none of them present only once. The sequence was collected from a person between 18 and 70 years old in good health. Sequencing used peripheral blood mononuclear cells. V is TRBV7-6 and J is TRBJ2-3, with D possibly being TRBD2 (5 bases). The chain's CDR3 is CASSLSAEDTQYF. CDR3 DNA, as far as it was read: TGTGCCAGCAGCTTATCAGCGGAAGATACG.